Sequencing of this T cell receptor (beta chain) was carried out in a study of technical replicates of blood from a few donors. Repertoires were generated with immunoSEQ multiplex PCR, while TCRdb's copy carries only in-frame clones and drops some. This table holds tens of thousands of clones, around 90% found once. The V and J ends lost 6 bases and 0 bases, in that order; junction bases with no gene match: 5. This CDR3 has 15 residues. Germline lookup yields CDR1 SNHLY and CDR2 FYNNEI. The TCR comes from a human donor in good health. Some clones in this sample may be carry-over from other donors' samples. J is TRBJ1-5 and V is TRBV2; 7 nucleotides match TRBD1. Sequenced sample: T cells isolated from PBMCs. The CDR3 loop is CASRGDRNSNQPQHF. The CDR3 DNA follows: TGTGCCAGCAGGGGGGACAGAAATAGCAATCAGCCCCAGCATTTT. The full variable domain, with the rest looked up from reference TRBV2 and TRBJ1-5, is EPEVTQTPSHQVTQMGQEVILRCVPISNHLYFYWYRQILGQKVEFLVSFYNNEISEKSEIFDDQFSVERPDGSNFTLKIRSTKLEDSAMYFCASRGDRNSNQPQHFGDGTRLSIL.